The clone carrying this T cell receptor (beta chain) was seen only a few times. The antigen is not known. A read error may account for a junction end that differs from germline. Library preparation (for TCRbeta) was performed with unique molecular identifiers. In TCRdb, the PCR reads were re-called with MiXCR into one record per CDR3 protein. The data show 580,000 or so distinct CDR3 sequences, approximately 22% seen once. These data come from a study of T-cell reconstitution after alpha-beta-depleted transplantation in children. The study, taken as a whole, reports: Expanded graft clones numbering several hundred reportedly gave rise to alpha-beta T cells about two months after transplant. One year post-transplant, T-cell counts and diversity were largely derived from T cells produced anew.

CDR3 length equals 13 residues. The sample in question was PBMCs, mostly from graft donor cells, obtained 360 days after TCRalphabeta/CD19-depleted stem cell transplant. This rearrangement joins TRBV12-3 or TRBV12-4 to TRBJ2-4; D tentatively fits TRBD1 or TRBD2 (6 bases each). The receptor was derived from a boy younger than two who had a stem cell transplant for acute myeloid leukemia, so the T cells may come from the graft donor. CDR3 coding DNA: TGTGCCAGCAGTTGGGACAAGGGAAGTCGGGGGCACTTC. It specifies CASSWDKGSRGHF.